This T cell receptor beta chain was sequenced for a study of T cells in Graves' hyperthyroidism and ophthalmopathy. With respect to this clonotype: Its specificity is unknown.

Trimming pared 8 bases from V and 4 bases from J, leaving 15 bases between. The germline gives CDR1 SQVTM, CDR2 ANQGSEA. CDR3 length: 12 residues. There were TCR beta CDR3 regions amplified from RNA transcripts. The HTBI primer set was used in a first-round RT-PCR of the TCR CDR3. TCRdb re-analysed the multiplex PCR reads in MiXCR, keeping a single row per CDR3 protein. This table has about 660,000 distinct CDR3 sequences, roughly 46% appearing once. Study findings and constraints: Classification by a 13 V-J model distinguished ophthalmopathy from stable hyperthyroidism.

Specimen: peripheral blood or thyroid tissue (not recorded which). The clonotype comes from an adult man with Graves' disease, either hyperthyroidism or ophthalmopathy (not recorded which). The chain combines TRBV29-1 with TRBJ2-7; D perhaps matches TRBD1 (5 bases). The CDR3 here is CSSENRWYEQYF. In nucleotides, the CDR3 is TGCAGCAGTGAGAACAGGTGGTACGAGCAGTACTTC.